This T cell receptor beta chain originates from a study of blood T cell repertoires in COVID-19. Study in general: Samples of COVID-19 (acute and convalescent) were obtained from the United States, Italy and Spain.

In the original workflow: Amplification of reference gene primers was used by the study to estimate nucleated cell counts. Only in-frame clones appear in the TCRdb table, and some are missing; sequencing was by immunoSEQ multiplex PCR. Clone size and the V and J calls come from that table; the DNA yielded D and trimming. The table has some 110,000 clones, roughly 82% seen once. The CDR3 loop spans 16 amino acids. V trimming: 5 bases; J trimming: 1 base; junction bases outside the gene matches: 4. CDR1 is ENHRY and CDR2 is SYGVKD in the germline V gene. The sequence was obtained from a man aged 55 to 70 with acute or convalescent COVID-19. The specimen sequenced was peripheral blood. The chain joins TRBV10-3 to TRBJ2-1; TRBD1 matches 11 bases. CDR3 protein: CAISNGQGASYNEQFF. The CDR3 coding sequence is TGTGCCATCAGTAACGGACAGGGGGCATCCTACAATGAGCAGTTCTTC.